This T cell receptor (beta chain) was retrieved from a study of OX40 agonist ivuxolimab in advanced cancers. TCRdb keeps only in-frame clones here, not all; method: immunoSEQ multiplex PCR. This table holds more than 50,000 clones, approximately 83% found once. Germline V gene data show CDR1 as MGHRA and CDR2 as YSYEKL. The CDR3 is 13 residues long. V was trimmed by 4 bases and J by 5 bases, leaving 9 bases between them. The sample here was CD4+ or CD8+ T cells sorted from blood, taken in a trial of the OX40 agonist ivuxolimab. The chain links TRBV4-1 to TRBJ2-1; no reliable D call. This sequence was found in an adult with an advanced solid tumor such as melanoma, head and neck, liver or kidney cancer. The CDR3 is CASSPWTNNEQFF. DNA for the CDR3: TGCGCCAGCAGCCCCTGGACGAACAATGAGCAGTTCTTC.